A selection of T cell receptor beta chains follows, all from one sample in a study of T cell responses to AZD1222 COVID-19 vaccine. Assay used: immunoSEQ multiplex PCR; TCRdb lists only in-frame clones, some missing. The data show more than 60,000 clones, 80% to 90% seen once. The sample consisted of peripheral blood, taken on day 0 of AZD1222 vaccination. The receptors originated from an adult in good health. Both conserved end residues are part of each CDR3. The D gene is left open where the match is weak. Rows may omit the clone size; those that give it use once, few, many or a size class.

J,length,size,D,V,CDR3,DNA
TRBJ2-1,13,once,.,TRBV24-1,CATSARGLNEQFF,TGTGCCACCAGTGCCCGAGGATTGAATGAGCAGTTCTTC
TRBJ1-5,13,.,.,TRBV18,CASSPGEKYPQHF,TGTGCCAGCTCACCGGGGGAAAAATACCCCCAGCATTTT
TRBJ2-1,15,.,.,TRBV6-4,CASSRGEAGQKEQFF,TGTGCCAGCTCCCGAGGGGAAGCGGGCCAAAAGGAGCAGTTCTTC
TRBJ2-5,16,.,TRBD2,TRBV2,CASSEAGGDLQETQYF,TGTGCCAGCAGTGAAGCGGGGGGGGACTTACAAGAGACCCAGTACTTC
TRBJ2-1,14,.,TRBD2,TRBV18,CASSRDYNYNEQFF,TGTGCCAGCTCGCGGGACTATAACTACAATGAGCAGTTCTTC
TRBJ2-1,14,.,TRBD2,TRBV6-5,CASHGGSGRNEQFF,TGTGCCAGTCACGGGGGTAGCGGGAGGAATGAGCAGTTCTTC
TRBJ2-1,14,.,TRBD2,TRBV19,CASRGLAGVGEQFF,TGTGCCAGTAGGGGACTAGCGGGAGTCGGTGAGCAGTTCTTC
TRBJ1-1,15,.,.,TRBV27,CASSFTATGDTEAFF,TGTGCCAGCAGTTTTACCGCAACTGGGGACACTGAAGCTTTCTTT
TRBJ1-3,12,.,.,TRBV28,CAGGHSGNTIYF,TGTGCCGGGGGACACTCTGGAAACACCATATATTTT
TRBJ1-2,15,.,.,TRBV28,CASTTEWGAGYGYTF,TGTGCCAGCACAACGGAGTGGGGCGCAGGGTATGGCTACACCTTC
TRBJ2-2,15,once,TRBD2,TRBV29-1,CSVGGLAGGTGELFF,TGCAGCGTTGGTGGACTAGCGGGAGGCACCGGGGAGCTGTTTTTT
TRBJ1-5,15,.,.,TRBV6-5,CASHMVGHSNQPQHF,TGTGCCAGCCACATGGTGGGACACAGCAATCAGCCCCAGCATTTT
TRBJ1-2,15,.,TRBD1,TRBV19,CASSPTTGRGYGYTF,TGTGCCAGTAGTCCAACGACAGGGCGTGGGTACGGCTACACCTTC
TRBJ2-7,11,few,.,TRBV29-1,CSVMTAYEQYF,TGCAGCGTTATGACAGCCTACGAGCAGTACTTC
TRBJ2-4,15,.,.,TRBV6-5,CARNLSYAGKNIQYF,TGTGCCAGAAATTTAAGCTATGCGGGCAAAAACATTCAGTACTTC
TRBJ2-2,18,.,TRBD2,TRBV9,CASSVDGTSGRRTGELFF,TGTGCCAGCAGCGTGGACGGGACTAGCGGGAGGAGGACCGGGGAGCTGTTTTTT
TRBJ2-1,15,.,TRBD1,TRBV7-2,CASSLAAFTGDKQFF,TGTGCCAGCAGCTTAGCCGCTTTTACAGGGGATAAGCAGTTCTTC
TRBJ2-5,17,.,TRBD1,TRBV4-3,CASSQGARRTGEETQYF,TGCGCCAGCAGCCAAGGTGCTCGTCGGACAGGGGAAGAGACCCAGTACTTC
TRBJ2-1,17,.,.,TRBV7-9,CASSSGSGGWSNNEQFF,TGTGCCAGCAGCTCCGGGTCTGGAGGGTGGTCCAACAATGAGCAGTTCTTC
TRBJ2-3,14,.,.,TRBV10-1,CASIPGLRTDTQYF,TGCGCCAGCATTCCAGGACTACGCACAGATACGCAGTATTTT
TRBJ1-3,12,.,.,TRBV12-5,CASKGSGNTIYF,TGTGCTAGTAAGGGGTCGGGAAACACCATATATTTT
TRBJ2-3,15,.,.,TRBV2,CASKPGRPTGNTQYF,TGTGCCAGCAAGCCGGGCCGCCCCACCGGGAATACGCAGTATTTT
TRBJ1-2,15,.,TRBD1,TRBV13,CASSLGRGQIYGYTF,TGTGCCAGCAGCTTAGGCCGGGGACAGATCTATGGCTACACCTTC
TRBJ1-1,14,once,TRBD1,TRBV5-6,CASSPGTGEFRAFF,TGTGCCAGCAGCCCAGGGACAGGGGAATTTAGAGCTTTCTTT
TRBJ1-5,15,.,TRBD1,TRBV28,CASSSGTGSHQPQHF,TGTGCCAGCAGTTCAGGGACAGGTTCACATCAGCCCCAGCATTTT
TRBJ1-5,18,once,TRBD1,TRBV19,CASTNLETGGSVGQPQHF,TGTGCCAGTACCAATTTAGAGACAGGGGGAAGTGTTGGACAGCCCCAGCATTTT
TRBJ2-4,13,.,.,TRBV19,CASSIKLGDIQYF,TGTGCCAGTAGTATCAAACTAGGGGACATTCAGTACTTC
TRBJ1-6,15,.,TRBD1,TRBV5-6,CASSLEGASVSPLHF,TGTGCCAGCAGCTTGGAGGGGGCGAGTGTTTCACCCCTCCACTTT
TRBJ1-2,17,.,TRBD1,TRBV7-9,CASSRDRGLLLNYGYTF,TGTGCCAGCAGCCGTGACAGGGGGTTACTTCTTAACTATGGCTACACCTTC
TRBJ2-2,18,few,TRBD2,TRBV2,CASSARLAGGPSTGELFF,TGTGCCAGCAGTGCCCGACTAGCGGGAGGGCCTAGCACCGGGGAGCTGTTTTTT
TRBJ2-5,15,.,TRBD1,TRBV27,CASSPDPTGEETQYF,TGTGCCAGCAGTCCTGACCCCACAGGGGAAGAGACCCAGTACTTC
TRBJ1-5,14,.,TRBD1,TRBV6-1,CASSEGQGNQPQHF,TGTGCCAGCAGTGAAGGACAGGGTAATCAGCCCCAGCATTTT
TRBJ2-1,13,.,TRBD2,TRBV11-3,CASSSGLDYEQFF,TGTGCCAGCAGCTCCGGACTAGACTATGAGCAGTTCTTC
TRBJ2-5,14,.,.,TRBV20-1,CSASIRGLEETQYF,TGCAGTGCTAGTATCCGGGGCCTCGAAGAGACCCAGTACTTC
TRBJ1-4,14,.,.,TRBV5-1,CASSRTPAIEELFF,TGCGCCAGTAGTAGGACCCCCGCCATTGAAGAACTGTTTTTT
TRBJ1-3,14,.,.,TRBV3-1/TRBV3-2,CASSPGESGNTIYF,TGTGCCAGCAGCCCCGGCGAATCTGGAAACACCATATATTTT
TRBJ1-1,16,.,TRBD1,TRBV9,CASSPVPGQRNTEAFF,TGTGCCAGCAGCCCCGTACCGGGACAGCGGAACACTGAAGCTTTCTTT
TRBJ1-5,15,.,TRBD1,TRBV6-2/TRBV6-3,CASSYSGTVGQPQHF,TGTGCCAGCAGTTACTCCGGGACAGTCGGTCAGCCCCAGCATTTT